One T cell receptor beta chain is described in this entry. Its antigen is undetermined. The data stem from a study of cytomegalovirus exposure and HLA in healthy donors. The study, taken as a whole, reports: A cluster of highly shared sequence variants was likely a sequencing artifact. In a later analysis, several top co-occurrence clusters appeared linked to parvovirus B19, influenza, CMV and Epstein-Barr virus. In a later analysis, compared with equally common non-associated chains, HLA-associated beta chains were more expanded.

Use of 60 Vbeta and 13 Jbeta primers characterized the PCR. Generated by immunoSEQ multiplex PCR, the TCRdb table keeps only in-frame clones and is missing some. The profile shows 100,000 to 150,000 clones, about four fifths of them singletons. Germline V lookup: CDR1 GTSNPN, CDR2 SVGIG (reference sequence). Germline trimming cut 2 bases from V and 2 bases from J; bases unmatched to any gene: 2. This CDR3 spans 14 amino acids. This sequence originates from a man younger than 45 in good health and CMV-seronegative. V gene TRBV30 combines with J gene TRBJ1-5; 8 positions agree with TRBD1. The material sequenced was PBMCs. CDR3 sequence (DNA): TGTGCCTGGAGTCGGACAGGGCGCAATCAGCCCCAGCATTTT. This sequence encodes CAWSRTGRNQPQHF.